This TCR beta chain was obtained from a study of CD8+ T cells in alopecia areata. Extracted from the samples, RNA was reverse transcribed into cDNA to serve as the sequencing template. TCRdb's copy holds only in-frame clones and misses some; the assay was immunoSEQ multiplex PCR. In the table there are 30,000 to 40,000 clones, about 83% of which are singletons. This clone was recorded a few times. The source material was NKG2D-low CD8+ T cells sorted from blood. This sequence originates from a human donor with alopecia areata.

CDR3 nucleotides: TGCGCCAGCAGCCAAGAGGGACAGGGGACTGGGGCCAACGTCCTGACTTTC. Translating it yields CASSQEGQGTGANVLTF. The chain carries TRBV4-3 and TRBJ2-6, with TRBD1 matching 10 bases. V shed 0 bases and J 2 bases; nucleotides not matched to a gene: 1. Germline-derived CDR1 and CDR2 are LGHNA and YSLEER. This CDR3 spans 17 amino acids.